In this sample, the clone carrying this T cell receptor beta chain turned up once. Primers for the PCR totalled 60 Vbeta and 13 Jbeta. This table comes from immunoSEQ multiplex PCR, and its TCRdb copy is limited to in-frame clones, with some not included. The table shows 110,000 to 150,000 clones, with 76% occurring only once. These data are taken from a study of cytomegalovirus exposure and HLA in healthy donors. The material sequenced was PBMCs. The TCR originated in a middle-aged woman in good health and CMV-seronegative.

The CDR3 sequence is CSVGGRANTDTQYF. Written as DNA, the CDR3 is TGCAGCGTTGGCGGGAGGGCGAACACAGATACGCAGTATTTT. The gene calls are TRBV29-1 and TRBJ2-3; 9 nucleotides align to TRBD2. The germline V gene encodes CDR1 SQVTM and CDR2 ANQGSEA. J gave up 2 bases and V 4 bases, and 4 bases lay outside the gene matches. The length of the CDR3 is 14 residues.